One sample yielded the 23 T cell receptor beta chains listed below, sequenced in a study of CD8+CD57+ T cells in acquired aplastic anemia. Both TCR beta VDJ combination and CDR3 sequence profiling were carried out. Genomic DNA was the template for this profiling. Each CDR3 protein is one row after TCRdb ran MiXCR on the reads. Of under 500,000 distinct CDR3 sequences in the sample, around 30% are singletons; the top ten hold roughly 0.89%. Patients who underwent sequencing had shown CD8+CD57+ cell expansion by flow cytometry. Specimen: sorted CD4+, CD8+, or CD8+CD57+ T cells (not recorded which) from PBMCs. The source of these receptors is a human donor with aplastic anemia.

The chain links TRBV28 to TRBJ2-7, with TRBD1 matching over 8 bases. V lost 5 bases to trimming and J lost 0 bases; unmatched junction nucleotides: 3. The CDR3 has 14 amino acids. Germline V gives CDR1 MDHEN, CDR2 SYDVKM. The CDR3 protein is CASSQGASSYEQYF. The CDR3 coding sequence is TGTGCCAGCAGTCAGGGGGCGAGCTCCTACGAGCAGTACTTC.

This chain joins TRBV7-8 and TRBJ2-1; D is unresolved. The CDR3 runs 13 residues. Germline CDR1 SGHVS, CDR2 FQNEAQ. Deletions cut 5 bases from V and 5 bases from J, with 10 bases between. The CDR3 region is CASSLGRHNEQFF. As DNA, the CDR3 is TGTGCCAGCAGCCTCGGACGGCACAATGAGCAGTTCTTC. The full variable domain, completed using reference TRBV7-8 and TRBJ2-1, is GAGVSQSPRYKVAKRGQDVALRCDPISGHVSLFWYQQALGQGPEFLTYFQNEAQLDKSGLPSDRFFAERPEGSVSTLKIQRTQQEDSAVYLCASSLGRHNEQFFGPGTRLTVL.

This clonotype was seen a few times. The chain combines TRBV12-3 or TRBV12-4 with TRBJ1-6, with D hard to call. The CDR3 spans 13 residues. With 0 bases removed from V and 9 bases from J, the gap between germline ends came to 6 bases. CDR3 in DNA: TGTGCCAGCAGTTTAGCCGAGATTTCACCCCTCCACTTT. The encoded protein is CASSLAEISPLHF.

The rearrangement joins TRBV7-3 to TRBJ2-3, with D possibly matching TRBD2 (5 bases). The CDR3 totals 15 residues. V lost 5 bases and J 3 bases, leaving 15 bases between the germline ends. The germline V gene encodes CDR1 SGHTA and CDR2 FQGTGA. CDR3 in amino acids: CASSPGVPATDTQYF. CDR3 sequence (DNA): TGTGCCAGCAGCCCCGGGGTCCCGGCGACAGATACGCAGTATTTT.

In the case of this clonotype: This may come from a read error, since a much larger clone is one base off. The chain combines TRBV2 with TRBJ1-5; tentatively, D is TRBD1 (6 bases). Germline V gene sequence: CDR1 SNHLY, CDR2 FYNNEI. This CDR3 has 13 amino acids. For the CDR3, the DNA is TGTACCAGCAGTGCCGGACAGTTTCAGCCCCAGCATTTT. Residues: CTSSAGQFQPQHF.

As to this clonotype: Since a much larger clone is just one base distant, this may be a read error. The chain links TRBV29-1 to TRBJ2-1, with D perhaps matching TRBD1 (5 bases). Trimming pared 2 bases from V and 3 bases from J, leaving 11 bases between. The CDR3 totals 14 residues. Germline CDR1 and CDR2: SQVTM and ANQGSEA. The CDR3 region has the DNA TGCAGCGTTGAAAGGGGCGCAGTCTACAATGAGCAGTTCTTC. Translating it yields CSVERGAVYNEQFF.

The chain links TRBV25-1 to TRBJ2-7, with D possibly TRBD2 on 6 matching bases. The CDR3 is 15 amino acids. Germline-derived CDR1 and CDR2 are MGHDK and SYGVNS. The V end was cut by 6 bases, the J end by 2 bases, with 17 bases between. CDR3 amino acids: CASSLTFSGAYEQYF. The CDR3 DNA sequence: TGTGCCAGCAGCTTGACTTTTTCGGGAGCCTACGAGCAGTACTTC.

V gene TRBV9 combines with J gene TRBJ2-1; TRBD2 aligns across 10 bases. Trimming at V came to 0 bases and at J to 3 bases, leaving 3 bases not matched to a gene. Germline V lookup: CDR1 SGDLS, CDR2 YYNGEE. This CDR3 comprises 16 residues. The CDR3 spells CASSVVLAGNYNEQFF. The CDR3 DNA reads as TGTGCCAGCAGCGTAGTACTAGCGGGGAACTACAATGAGCAGTTCTTC. Combining the CDR3 with reference TRBV9 and TRBJ2-1 gives the whole variable domain DSGVTQTPKHLITATGQRVTLRCSPRSGDLSVYWYQQSLDQGLQFLIQYYNGEERAKGNILERFSAQQFPDLHSELNLSSLELGDSALYFCASSVVLAGNYNEQFFGPGTRLTVL.

This clonotype was observed a handful of times. The chain links TRBV7-6 to TRBJ2-1; D unclear. The CDR3 contains 13 residues. Trimming removed 5 bases at V and 6 bases at J, with 11 bases between. The germline V gene has CDR1 SGHVS and CDR2 FNYEAQ. The CDR3 loop is CASSTANVNEQFF. The CDR3 DNA is TGTGCCAGCAGCACGGCTAACGTCAATGAGCAGTTCTTC.

The sample holds a few counts of this clonotype. The chain is built from TRBV19 and TRBJ1-5; TRBD1 aligns across 9 bases. CDR3 size: 17 residues. V was pared by 1 base and J by 3 bases, with 7 bases of the junction left unmatched. Germline V gives CDR1 LNHDA, CDR2 SQIVND (reference sequence). DNA for the CDR3: TGTGCCAGTAGTATAGTAACAGGGGGCCGCAACAATCAGCCCCAGCATTTT. Its translation: CASSIVTGGRNNQPQHF.

The chain is built from TRBV13 and TRBJ2-7; D not resolved. The germline V and J ends were trimmed by 3 bases and 2 bases, with 11 bases remaining between them. Germline V gives CDR1 PRHDT, CDR2 FYEKMQ (reference sequence). The CDR3 extends over 14 amino acids. CDR3 sequence: CASSFSDATYEQYF. The DNA of the CDR3 is TGTGCCAGCAGCTTTTCCGATGCGACCTACGAGCAGTACTTC. The whole variable domain, remainder taken from reference TRBV13 and TRBJ2-7, is AAGVIQSPRHLIKEKRETATLKCYPIPRHDTVYWYQQGPGQDPQFLISFYEKMQSDKGSIPDRFSAQQFSDYHSELNMSSLELGDSALYFCASSFSDATYEQYFGPGTRLTVT.

This clonotype was seen ten or more times. This chain links TRBV7-8 with TRBJ1-5; D ambiguous. This CDR3 has 13 residues. Trimming pared 5 bases from V and 4 bases from J, leaving 9 bases between. Looked up from germline, CDR1 is SGHVS and CDR2 is FQNEAQ. The DNA of the CDR3 is TGTGCCAGCAGCCAATACGAAAATCAGCCCCAGCATTTT. Translating it yields CASSQYENQPQHF.

CDR3 protein: CASSLALAIEAFF. CDR3 DNA: TGTGCCAGCAGTTTAGCGTTAGCTATAGAAGCTTTCTTT. The chain employs TRBV6-5 and TRBJ1-1, with unresolved D. Looked up from germline, CDR1 is MNHEY and CDR2 is SVGAGI. This CDR3 spans 13 amino acids. V lost 4 bases and J lost 8, with 14 bases in between.

This clonotype was seen a few times. The chain links TRBV6-1 to TRBJ1-3; D is perhaps TRBD1 (5 bases). V lost 10 bases and J 3 bases, leaving 13 bases between the germline ends. The CDR3 spans 13 residues. The germline CDR1 and CDR2 sequences are MNHNS and SASEGT. The CDR3 reads CATTRDGGNTIYF. CDR3 DNA sequence: TGTGCCACCACCCGGGACGGTGGAAACACCATATATTTT.

This clonotype was picked up one time. V is TRBV20-1 and J is TRBJ2-1; the match to TRBD2 covers 12 bases. The V gene's germline CDR1 is DFQATT and CDR2 SNEGSKA (reference sequence). V was clipped by 5 bases and J by 4 bases; unmatched bases: 3. The CDR3 contains 14 residues. CDR3 coding DNA: TGCAGTGCTCCTGGACTAGCGGGATACAATGAGCAGTTCTTC. Its translation: CSAPGLAGYNEQFF.

The gene calls are TRBV9 and TRBJ2-3; possibly TRBD1 for D (6 bases). CDR3 length: 14 residues. V was trimmed by 2 bases and J by 4 bases, leaving 11 bases between them. Germline V gene lookup returns CDR1 SGDLS and CDR2 YYNGEE. CDR3 loop: CASSVEDSPDTQYF. CDR3 coding DNA: TGTGCCAGCAGCGTGGAGGACAGCCCAGATACGCAGTATTTT.

This clonotype was detected a few times. This sequence joins TRBV11-2 and TRBJ1-1; D is undetermined. The germline V gene has CDR1 SGHAT and CDR2 FQNNGV. The V end was cut by 5 bases, the J end by 0 bases, with 16 bases between. This CDR3 is built from 16 residues. The CDR3 sequence is CASSPDRVGLNTEAFF. In DNA form, the CDR3 reads TGTGCCAGCAGCCCCGATAGGGTGGGATTGAACACTGAAGCTTTCTTT.

The chain couples TRBV20-1 to TRBJ1-1; D is undetermined. The germline V and J ends were trimmed by 8 bases and 0 bases, with 10 bases remaining between them. Germline V gene lookup returns CDR1 DFQATT and CDR2 SNEGSKA (reference sequence). This CDR3 is built from 12 residues. The DNA of the CDR3 is TGCAGTATTCTCCAAATGAACACTGAAGCTTTCTTT. It codes for CSILQMNTEAFF.

This clonotype was seen a handful of times. The chain combines TRBV5-5 with TRBJ2-7; D possibly corresponds to TRBD2 (6 bases). The CDR3 loop spans 14 amino acids. CDR1 is SGHKS and CDR2 is YYEKEE in the germline V gene (reference sequence). V shed 2 bases and J shed 1 base, with 10 bases lying between them. CDR3 sequence (DNA): TGTGCCAGCAGCTTAGGAGGGTTTTCCTACGAGCAGTACTTC. Translating gives CASSLGGFSYEQYF.

The CDR3 region has the DNA TGTGCCAGCGGGACAGGGGTAAACTTCGGCAATCAGCCCCAGCATTTT. Translation: CASGTGVNFGNQPQHF. This sequence joins TRBV2 and TRBJ1-5; 10 positions match TRBD1. The junction had 9 bases not matched to a gene; V was cut back by 8 bases and J by 2 bases. The germline CDR1 and CDR2 sequences are SNHLY and FYNNEI. There are 16 residues in the CDR3.

V usage is TRBV4-3 and J usage is TRBJ1-2; TRBD1 matches 8 bases. The CDR3 has 16 residues. Germline-derived CDR1 and CDR2 are LGHNA and YSLEER. With V trimmed by 1 base and J by 4 bases, 8 bases remained unmatched. In DNA, the CDR3 is TGCGCCAGCAGCCAAGGGCCGGGACAGGACAGCTATGGCTACACCTTC. This sequence encodes CASSQGPGQDSYGYTF.

The chain recombines TRBV10-3 with TRBJ1-1; D not certain. V lost 6 bases, J lost 1 base, and 12 bases lay in between. CDR3 size: 14 residues. From germline, CDR1 is ENHRY and CDR2 SYGVKD. As DNA, the CDR3 is TGTGCCATCAGGGACGGGAGCACGAACACTGAAGCTTTCTTT. Its translation: CAIRDGSTNTEAFF.

About this clonotype: It is likely a read error, because the conserved phenylalanine at the end of the CDR3 is missing. The gene calls are TRBV5-4 and TRBJ2-1, with 7 bases fitting TRBD2. This CDR3 comprises 19 residues. V gave up 0 bases and J gave up 1 base; unmatched junction bases: 13. Germline-derived CDR1 and CDR2 are SGHNT and YYREEE (reference sequence). In DNA form, the CDR3 reads TGTGCCAGCAGCTTGGTAGCAAGCGGGGTTAGGCAATCCTACAATGAGCAGTTCTCC. Amino acids: CASSLVASGVRQSYNEQFS.